Below are 25 T cell receptor beta chains sequenced from a single sample in a study of response to subunit inactivated influenza vaccine. TCRdb recomputed calls from the RT-PCR reads with MiXCR, one row per CDR3 protein. The sample holds approximately 530,000 distinct CDR3 sequences, approximately 12% seen once. The sample consisted of PBMCs from blood, taken 40 to 50 days after vaccination. The receptors were sampled from a man aged 50 or older who received an inactivated influenza vaccine.

V and J are TRBV9 and TRBJ2-7; possibly TRBD2 for D (6 bases). CDR3 length equals 15 residues. The V and J ends lost 0 bases and 7 bases respectively, with 17 bases between them. Germline-derived CDR1 and CDR2 are SGDLS and YYNGEE. The CDR3 here is CASSVAPARREEQYF. As DNA, the CDR3 is TGTGCCAGCAGCGTAGCCCCGGCCCGGAGGGAAGAGCAGTACTTC.

This chain joins TRBV2 and TRBJ2-2; D possibly corresponds to TRBD2 (5 bases). The CDR3 has 15 amino acids. Germline values: CDR1 SNHLY, CDR2 FYNNEI. V was shortened by 4 bases and J by 1 base, with 10 bases between the two germline ends. The DNA for the CDR3 is TGTGCCAGCAGTGGACGGACTCGGAACACCGGGGAGCTGTTTTTT. As protein: CASSGRTRNTGELFF.

This chain links TRBV4-3 with TRBJ2-1; 9 bases fit TRBD2. V lost 1 base and J lost 10; bases outside the gene matches: 8. The CDR3 loop spans 15 amino acids. CDR1 and CDR2 (germline): LGHNA, YSLEER. The CDR3 protein is CASSQAAREGREQFF. Here the CDR3 DNA reads TGCGCCAGCAGCCAAGCAGCGCGGGAGGGCCGGGAGCAGTTCTTC.

This clonotype was found many times. The chain uses TRBV4-3 and TRBJ2-7; 9 bases are a match to TRBD2. J was trimmed by 6 bases and V by 1 base; bases with no gene match: 7. Per the germline V gene, CDR1 is LGHNA and CDR2 is YSLEER. The CDR3 totals 15 residues. The CDR3 here is CASSQVAGVRGEQYF. The CDR3 region has the DNA TGCGCCAGCAGCCAAGTAGCGGGAGTACGGGGCGAGCAGTACTTC.

V is TRBV4-3 and J is TRBJ2-3; 9 bases match TRBD2. This CDR3 is 16 amino acids long. Germline CDR1 is LGHNA and CDR2 is YSLEER. J gave up 4 bases and V 0 bases, and 5 bases lay outside the gene matches. The CDR3 region has the DNA TGCGCCAGCAGCCAAGAGGCAGCGGGAGGCTCAGATACGCAGTATTTT. Protein product: CASSQEAAGGSDTQYF.

This clonotype has just a few counts. This chain connects TRBV20-1 to TRBJ2-3; D ambiguous. This CDR3 comprises 18 residues. Germline V gene sequence: CDR1 DFQATT, CDR2 SNEGSKA (reference sequence). Trimming removed 3 bases at V and 0 bases at J, with 22 bases between. Here the CDR3 DNA reads TGCAGTGCTAGGGCCAGCAGATACAATCCACGTAGCACAGATACGCAGTATTTT. Residues: CSARASRYNPRSTDTQYF.

CDR3 region: CASSLGRSSGANVLTF. DNA of the CDR3: TGTGCCAGCAGCTTAGGACGGTCCTCTGGGGCCAACGTCCTGACTTTC. The rearrangement uses TRBV7-2 and TRBJ2-6; D is undetermined. Per germline, CDR1 SGHTA and CDR2 FQGNSA. Trimming removed 1 base at V and 0 bases at J, with 7 bases between. CDR3 size: 16 residues.

Many counts were recorded for this clonotype. The V gene is TRBV12-3 or TRBV12-4, the J gene TRBJ2-7; 9 bases match TRBD1. The CDR3 is 15 amino acids. Trimming at V came to 5 bases and at J to 2 bases, leaving 7 bases not matched to a gene. As DNA, the CDR3 is TGTGCCAGCAGTCCCGGACAGGGGAGGACCTACGAGCAGTACTTC. Translated, it gives CASSPGQGRTYEQYF.

This clonotype was seen many times. The chain is built from TRBV12-3 or TRBV12-4 and TRBJ2-7; D is possibly TRBD2 (5 bases). V lost 1 base and J 5 bases, leaving 15 bases between the germline ends. This CDR3 spans 15 amino acids. CDR3 region: CASSLGPPEVDEQYF. CDR3 sequence (DNA): TGTGCCAGCAGTTTAGGACCCCCGGAGGTCGACGAGCAGTACTTC.

The chain couples TRBV7-2 to TRBJ2-3; D may be TRBD2 (6 bases). Germline V gives CDR1 SGHTA, CDR2 FQGNSA. V was shortened by 6 bases and J by 6 bases, with 19 bases between the two germline ends. The CDR3 runs 15 residues. CDR3 bases: TGTGCCAGCAGAGGCCCCGGGACTCAAGGGGATACGCAGTATTTT. It encodes CASRGPGTQGDTQYF.

V is TRBV9 and J is TRBJ2-3, with D maybe TRBD1 (6 bases). The CDR3 contains 13 residues. Per germline, CDR1 SGDLS and CDR2 YYNGEE. Trimming stripped 0 bases from V and 9 bases from J, with 11 bases between. The DNA of the CDR3 is TGTGCCAGCAGCGTAGTACAGGGAGACACGCAGTATTTT. Its translation: CASSVVQGDTQYF.

This chain links TRBV10-3 with TRBJ2-2; D possibly corresponds to TRBD2 (5 bases). The germline CDR1 and CDR2 sequences are ENHRY and SYGVKD. V lost 2 bases and J 6 bases, leaving 19 bases between the germline ends. CDR3 length: 17 residues. The CDR3, as DNA: TGTGCCATCAGTGAGGGGATCGGGATAGGGTCGGCCGGGGAGCTGTTTTTT. Its translation: CAISEGIGIGSAGELFF.

The rearrangement links TRBV24-1 to TRBJ2-1; 9 positions agree with TRBD2. Germline CDR1 reads KGHDR; CDR2 reads SFDVKD. Losses at the gene ends were 3 bases for V and 4 bases for J; bases not matched to a gene: 6. The CDR3 has 16 amino acids. CDR3 loop: CATSDQAGGRYNEQFF. As DNA, the CDR3 is TGTGCCACCAGTGATCAAGCGGGGGGCAGATACAATGAGCAGTTCTTC.

The gene calls are TRBV7-9 and TRBJ2-3, with 9 bases aligning to TRBD2. Per germline, CDR1 SEHNR and CDR2 FQNEAQ (reference sequence). The trim removed 4 bases at V and 2 bases at J, leaving 7 bases unmatched. The CDR3 runs 16 residues. CDR3 nucleotide sequence: TGTGCCAGCAGCTCGTCTAGCGGGGTGTTCACAGATACGCAGTATTTT. Translating gives CASSSSSGVFTDTQYF.

In its sample, this clonotype was seen a few times. The chain links TRBV25-1 to TRBJ2-3, with 8 bases that match TRBD2. Germline-derived CDR1 and CDR2 are MGHDK and SYGVNS. Trimming cost V 5 bases and J 7 bases; bases outside gene matches: 8. CDR3 length: 14 residues. The CDR3 DNA reads TGTGCCAGCAGTTGGCAGGGCGGGGGGAATACGCAGTATTTT. This encodes CASSWQGGGNTQYF.

This clonotype has more than one count but fewer than ten. V is TRBV24-1 and J is TRBJ1-5; possibly TRBD1 for D (5 bases). Germline values: CDR1 KGHDR, CDR2 SFDVKD. This CDR3 spans 14 amino acids. V gave up 7 bases and J gave up 6 bases, with 15 bases separating them. Written as DNA, the CDR3 is TGTGCCACCAGCAGGGCAGGGAGATCTCAGCCCCAGCATTTT. Protein product: CATSRAGRSQPQHF.

This chain connects TRBV7-9 to TRBJ2-6; D remains ambiguous. CDR1 is SEHNR and CDR2 is FQNEAQ in the germline V gene (reference sequence). This CDR3 is built from 13 residues. Deletions cut 5 bases from V and 2 bases from J, with 4 bases between. The CDR3 here is CASSGAGANVLTF. DNA of the CDR3: TGTGCCAGCAGCGGGGCTGGGGCCAACGTCCTGACTTTC.

This clonotype was found a few times. The chain employs TRBV11-2 and TRBJ2-4; 8 nucleotides match TRBD1. Per germline, CDR1 SGHAT and CDR2 FQNNGV. The CDR3 totals 14 residues. The V and J ends lost 6 bases and 5 bases, in that order; junction bases with no gene match: 6. The CDR3 is CASSRHRGENIQYF. The CDR3 bases are TGTGCCAGCAGTCGCCACAGGGGGGAAAACATTCAGTACTTC.

Only a few counts were recorded for this clonotype. The chain joins TRBV10-3 to TRBJ2-7, with D perhaps matching TRBD2 (6 bases). Trimming left V 5 bases short and J 6 bases short, with 20 bases between. CDR1 and CDR2 (germline): ENHRY, SYGVKD. The CDR3 is 15 residues long. CDR3 coding DNA: TGTGCCATCAGTCGGGTCCTCTCCAGGGAGGCCGAGCAGTACTTC. Its protein is CAISRVLSREAEQYF.

V gene TRBV4-3 combines with J gene TRBJ1-2; 9 nucleotides agree with TRBD1. Per the germline V gene, CDR1 is LGHNA and CDR2 is YSLEER. This CDR3 contains 14 residues. J gave up 3 bases and V 7 bases, and 6 bases lay outside the gene matches. The CDR3 DNA reads TGCGCCAGCACCCCGGGACAGGGTGACTATGGCTACACCTTC. Protein: CASTPGQGDYGYTF.

This clonotype was seen a few times. The CDR3, as DNA: TGCAGTGCTACGCCCGGGACAGGGTTTTTCTTC. Amino acids: CSATPGTGFFF. The gene calls are TRBV20-1 and TRBJ2-1; TRBD1 aligns across 9 bases. The V segment lost 4 bases and the J segment 16 bases; nucleotides outside the gene matches: 8. The CDR3 covers 11 residues. CDR1 is DFQATT, CDR2 SNEGSKA, per germline (reference sequence).

J is TRBJ2-1 and V is TRBV6-2 or TRBV6-3, with 7 bases fitting TRBD2. The CDR3 runs 15 residues. Germline loops: CDR1 MNHEY, CDR2 SVGEGT. V shed 10 bases, J shed 4 bases, and the junction held 13 bases outside the gene matches. The DNA of the CDR3 is TGTGCCATAGGGAGATCTCTAGCGGCTTACAATGAGCAGTTCTTC. This codes for CAIGRSLAAYNEQFF.

The chain recombines TRBV5-6 with TRBJ2-3, with TRBD1 as a possible D gene (5 bases). This CDR3 has 13 amino acids. Germline V gene sequence: CDR1 SGHDT, CDR2 YYEEEE. Trimming stripped 4 bases from V and 5 bases from J, with 11 bases between. This CDR3 is CASSPGYRDTQYF. For the CDR3, the DNA is TGTGCCAGCAGCCCAGGGTATAGAGATACGCAGTATTTT.

The J gene is TRBJ2-7, the V gene TRBV7-2; D is uncertain. Germline-derived CDR1 and CDR2 are SGHTA and FQGNSA. V lost 4 bases, J lost 4 bases, and 14 bases lay in between. The CDR3 has 14 amino acids. CDR3 sequence: CASSSWAGDYEQYF. The CDR3 DNA sequence: TGTGCCAGCAGCTCGTGGGCCGGAGATTACGAGCAGTACTTC.

J is TRBJ2-7 and V is TRBV4-2; 12 bases are a match to TRBD2. V lost 1 base, J lost 2 bases, and 0 bases stayed unmatched. Germline V gene data show CDR1 as LGHNA and CDR2 as YNFKEQ. CDR3 length equals 15 residues. CDR3 DNA sequence: TGTGCCAGCAGCCAAGCTAGCGGGGGGGCCTACGAGCAGTACTTC. This encodes CASSQASGGAYEQYF.